The 25 T cell receptor beta chains listed next were all sequenced from one sample in a study of OX40 agonist ivuxolimab in advanced cancers. Receptor libraries were prepared by the immunoSEQ multiplex PCR assay. TCRdb holds this immuneACCESS table with in-frame rearrangements only. Some clones are missing; in checked studies, unresolved V genes explain under half, and the rest has no known cause. The sample table holds over 40,000 clones, of which over 80% were seen once. The ten biggest clones cover 5% to 6.5% of the sample. Sequences were derived from CD4+ or CD8+ T cells sorted from blood, sampled in a trial of the OX40 agonist ivuxolimab. Source of these receptors: an adult with an advanced solid tumor such as melanoma, head and neck, liver or kidney cancer.

V is TRBV6-1 and J is TRBJ2-7, with a possible D match to TRBD2 (6 bases). V lost 8 bases and J lost 2, with 16 bases in between. Germline CDR1 reads MNHNS; CDR2 reads SASEGT. This CDR3 region has 14 residues. CDR3 DNA sequence: TGTGCCAGCGGGGAGGTGGTGAAAACCTACGAGCAGTACTTC. Protein: CASGEVVKTYEQYF.

The chain recombines TRBV19 with TRBJ2-1, with 9 bases that match TRBD2. The V and J ends lost 6 bases and 8 bases, in that order; junction bases with no gene match: 2. Looked up from germline, CDR1 is LNHDA and CDR2 is SQIVND (reference sequence). The CDR3 totals 12 residues. The CDR3 reads CASRTSGHEQFF. As DNA, the CDR3 is TGTGCCAGTAGGACTAGCGGTCATGAGCAGTTCTTC.

The chain employs TRBV9 and TRBJ1-5, with D uncertain. Per germline, CDR1 SGDLS and CDR2 YYNGEE. V lost 0 bases, J lost 7 bases, and 11 bases lay in between. The CDR3 length is 14 residues. CDR3 bases: TGTGCCAGCAGCGTAGAGTCGTCCGGGCAGCCCCAGCATTTT. Translation: CASSVESSGQPQHF.

This sequence joins TRBV5-4 and TRBJ2-7; a weak D match, TRBD2 (6 bases). CDR3 length: 16 residues. Trimming shortened V by 3 bases and J by 5 bases, and 21 bases separated the two germline ends. Germline loops: CDR1 SGHNT, CDR2 YYREEE (reference sequence). CDR3 region: CASSSQNSLAGHEQYF. CDR3 in DNA: TGTGCCAGCAGCTCCCAAAACTCCCTCGCGGGACACGAGCAGTACTTC.

The gene calls are TRBV5-1 and TRBJ1-1; maybe TRBD1 (5 bases). Germline loops: CDR1 SGHRS, CDR2 YFSETQ. The V and J ends lost 6 bases and 2 bases respectively, with 14 bases between them. This CDR3 region has 14 residues. The DNA for the CDR3 is TGCGCCAGCAACAAAGACAGCTTCAACACTGAAGCTTTCTTT. This codes for CASNKDSFNTEAFF.

The V gene is TRBV5-1, the J gene TRBJ2-5, with D possibly matching TRBD1 (6 bases). Per the germline V gene, CDR1 is SGHRS and CDR2 is YFSETQ. Trimming took 0 bases from V and 3 from J, leaving 12 bases between them. This CDR3 has 15 amino acids. CDR3 sequence (DNA): TGCGCCAGCAGCTTGGTAGGGACAAACGAAGAGACCCAGTACTTC. The encoded protein is CASSLVGTNEETQYF.

This sequence joins TRBV7-8 and TRBJ2-1; possibly TRBD2 for D (5 bases). The CDR3 is 15 residues long. The germline V gene has CDR1 SGHVS and CDR2 FQNEAQ. The V and J ends lost 5 bases and 2 bases respectively, with 13 bases between them. The CDR3 region has the DNA TGTGCCAGCAGCCCTTACGTAGCGACCTACAATGAGCAGTTCTTC. Translation: CASSPYVATYNEQFF.

V and J are TRBV4-2 and TRBJ2-7; TRBD1 might be the D (6 bases). V dropped 5 bases and J dropped 7 bases, with 15 bases sitting between them. The CDR3 extends over 13 amino acids. Germline CDR1 reads LGHNA; CDR2 reads YNFKEQ. The CDR3 DNA follows: TGTGCCAGCAGCTTGGACAGCCACCGGGAGCAGTACTTC. Protein product: CASSLDSHREQYF.

The V gene is TRBV14, the J gene TRBJ1-2; D is ambiguous. The germline gives CDR1 SGHDN, CDR2 FVKESK. Trimming left V 0 bases short and J 6 bases short, with 5 bases between. The CDR3 covers 12 residues. The DNA for the CDR3 is TGTGCCAGCAGCCAAGACAGCGATGGCTACACCTTC. This encodes CASSQDSDGYTF.

The chain uses TRBV6-6 and TRBJ1-4; 9 nucleotides align to TRBD1. The CDR3 extends over 14 amino acids. The V and J ends lost 6 bases and 5 bases, in that order; junction bases with no gene match: 4. CDR1 MNHNY and CDR2 SVGAGI come from the germline V gene (reference sequence). The CDR3 coding sequence is TGTGCCAGCAGAGAGACAGGGGGGAATGAAAAACTGTTTTTT. Translated: CASRETGGNEKLFF.

This clone was found a few times. V gene TRBV4-1 combines with J gene TRBJ1-4; TRBD1 matches at 7 bases. The CDR3 totals 14 residues. Trimming at V came to 3 bases and at J to 8 bases, leaving 6 bases not matched to a gene. The germline V gene encodes CDR1 MGHRA and CDR2 YSYEKL. The CDR3 reads CASSQRDREEKLFF. The CDR3 coding sequence is TGCGCCAGCAGCCAGAGGGACAGAGAGGAAAAACTGTTTTTT.

The chain recombines TRBV27 with TRBJ2-7; D ambiguous. The CDR3 is 17 residues long. From germline, CDR1 is MNHEY and CDR2 SMNVEV (reference sequence). Trimming pared 1 base from V and 3 bases from J, leaving 19 bases between. The CDR3 reads CASSLLAPDTGDYEQYF. DNA of the CDR3: TGTGCCAGCAGTTTATTAGCCCCCGACACGGGTGACTACGAGCAGTACTTC.

The chain uses TRBV7-2 and TRBJ1-2; 7 bases fit TRBD1. The CDR3 extends over 14 amino acids. The germline V gene encodes CDR1 SGHTA and CDR2 FQGNSA. The junction had 8 bases not matched to a gene; V was cut back by 5 bases and J by 5 bases. The CDR3, as DNA: TGTGCCAGCAGCCCGAACGCAGGGGGTTATGGCTACACCTTC. Protein sequence: CASSPNAGGYGYTF.

This chain links TRBV5-4 with TRBJ2-3; D is unresolved. The CDR3 loop spans 12 amino acids. In germline, CDR1 is SGHNT, CDR2 YYREEE (reference sequence). V was cut by 0 bases and J by 3 bases, with 2 bases left in between. The CDR3, as DNA: TGTGCCAGCAGCTTGGAGACAGATACGCAGTATTTT. It encodes CASSLETDTQYF.

The chain joins TRBV7-9 to TRBJ1-1; 8 bases align to TRBD1. Losses at the gene ends were 2 bases for V and 1 base for J; bases not matched to a gene: 6. Germline V gene sequence: CDR1 SEHNR, CDR2 FQNEAQ (reference sequence). CDR3 length: 16 amino acids. The chain's CDR3 is CASSLRGQGENTEAFF. DNA of the CDR3: TGTGCCAGCAGCTTACGAGGACAGGGAGAGAACACTGAAGCTTTCTTT. Using reference TRBV7-9 and TRBJ1-1 for the parts outside the CDR3, the full variable domain is DTGVSQNPRHKITKRGQNVTFRCDPISEHNRLYWYRQTLGQGPEFLTYFQNEAQLEKSRLLSDRFSAERPKGSFSTLEIQRTEQGDSAMYLCASSLRGQGENTEAFFGQGTRLTVV.

Remarks on this clone: Other DNA sequences in this specimen translate into the identical CDR3. The rearrangement links TRBV28 to TRBJ1-2; D uncertain. This CDR3 has 11 amino acids. Germline V gene sequence: CDR1 MDHEN, CDR2 SYDVKM. Trimming removed 5 bases from V and 2 bases from J, with 3 bases in between. Written as DNA, the CDR3 is TGTGCCAGCAGTATAAACTATGGCTACACCTTC. Its translation is CASSINYGYTF.

The genes are TRBV20-1 and TRBJ1-2; D not certain. The germline CDR1 and CDR2 sequences are DFQATT and SNEGSKA (reference sequence). V shed 6 bases and J shed 1 base, with 6 bases lying between them. The CDR3 is 11 residues long. The CDR3, as DNA: TGCAGTGCCCACCATAACTATGGCTACACCTTC. Amino acid sequence: CSAHHNYGYTF.

The J gene is TRBJ1-3, the V gene TRBV6-5; maybe TRBD1 (6 bases). With 0 bases removed from V and 0 bases from J, the gap between germline ends came to 9 bases. This CDR3 has 16 residues. From germline, CDR1 is MNHEY and CDR2 SVGAGI. In nucleotides, the CDR3 is TGTGCCAGCAGTTACTCCGAGGGGGTCTCTGGAAACACCATATATTTT. Translated, it gives CASSYSEGVSGNTIYF.

The chain has TRBV7-9 and TRBJ1-4, with D unclear. Trimming cost V 7 bases and J 4 bases, with 4 bases left between them. Per the germline V gene, CDR1 is SEHNR and CDR2 is FQNEAQ (reference sequence). This CDR3 region has 11 residues. CDR3 loop: CASIINEKLFF. For the CDR3, the DNA is TGTGCCAGCATCATTAATGAAAAACTGTTTTTT.

CDR3 sequence: CASGLRATYEQYF. The CDR3 DNA is TGTGCCAGTGGTTTGAGGGCGACCTACGAGCAGTACTTC. The chain combines TRBV19 with TRBJ2-7; possibly TRBD2 for D (5 bases). V was shortened by 8 bases and J by 2 bases, with 13 bases between the two germline ends. The CDR3 extends over 13 amino acids. CDR1 and CDR2 from the germline V gene are LNHDA and SQIVND (reference sequence).

The V and J genes are TRBV5-1 and TRBJ2-5, with D possibly matching TRBD1 (5 bases). V shed 1 base and J shed 3 bases, with 10 bases lying between them. The CDR3 extends over 14 amino acids. Germline loops: CDR1 SGHRS, CDR2 YFSETQ. The CDR3 region has the DNA TGCGCCAGCAGCTTGACAGGCTCCAAAGAGACCCAGTACTTC. Protein: CASSLTGSKETQYF.

This chain joins TRBV9 and TRBJ1-4; D uncertain. V lost 1 base and J 5 bases, leaving 9 bases between the germline ends. The CDR3 totals 14 residues. Per germline, CDR1 SGDLS and CDR2 YYNGEE. CDR3 protein: CASSVKGSNEKLFF. CDR3 in DNA: TGTGCCAGCAGCGTAAAGGGATCCAATGAAAAACTGTTTTTT.

The chain recombines TRBV4-2 with TRBJ1-4, with D perhaps TRBD1 (6 bases). Trimming took 3 bases from V and 7 from J, leaving 18 bases between them. The CDR3 contains 16 residues. Looked up from germline, CDR1 is LGHNA and CDR2 is YNFKEQ. The CDR3 DNA reads as TGTGCCAGCAGCCACCGCTCGCATCGAGGGGGTGAAAAACTGTTTTTT. It encodes CASSHRSHRGGEKLFF.

This sequence joins TRBV6-5 and TRBJ1-1; 8 bases line up with TRBD1. V trimming: 4 bases; J trimming: 1 base; junction bases outside the gene matches: 2. The CDR3 is made up of 14 amino acids. Germline V gives CDR1 MNHEY, CDR2 SVGAGI. The CDR3 sequence is CASSSGTGNTEAFF. The CDR3 nucleotides are TGTGCCAGCAGTTCCGGGACAGGGAACACTGAAGCTTTCTTT.

The rearrangement joins TRBV28 to TRBJ2-5, with a possible D match to TRBD2 (6 bases). Trimming shortened V by 1 base and J by 5 bases, and 11 bases separated the two germline ends. CDR1 and CDR2 from the germline V gene are MDHEN and SYDVKM. This CDR3 is 14 amino acids long. CDR3 region: CASSLSGVVETQYF. CDR3 in DNA: TGTGCCAGCAGTTTATCGGGAGTCGTGGAGACCCAGTACTTC.